This T cell receptor beta chain comes out of a study of T cell repertoires in aging, cancer and after chemotherapy. Study in general: Donor ages fell into six groups from 30 or younger up to 70 or older. The whole study produced a dataset of around 8.4 million TCR reads. Clear clonal overlap appeared across healthy donor samples taken over several months to years.

Rearranged V-D-J TRB sequences were amplified with a mixed TRB-A/B primer pool. TCRdb called the multiplex PCR reads again in MiXCR, with one record for every CDR3 protein. The table has roughly 8,100 distinct CDR3 sequences, less than 35% seen once. Germline V CDR1 and CDR2: MNHEY, SVGAGI. Trimming cost V 5 bases and J 4 bases; bases outside gene matches: 4. This CDR3 is 15 amino acids long. Amplification of TCR beta used genomic DNA extracted from peripheral blood. In its sample, this clonotype was seen a few times. This rearrangement joins TRBV6-5 to TRBJ1-5, with TRBD1 identical over 11 bases. The TCR originated in a human donor in good health. Specimen: blood. The CDR3 region has the DNA TGTGCCAGCAGTGCGCGGGACAGGGGGAATCAGCCCCAGCATTTT. Its translation is CASSARDRGNQPQHF.